Presented here are 2 T cell receptor beta chains from one specimen sequenced in a study of Ad26.COV2.S vaccination and SARS-CoV-2 variants. The assay was immunoSEQ multiplex PCR, and TCRdb's table has in-frame clones only and misses some. The table has around 350,000 clones, about 92% seen once. This specimen was peripheral blood, taken after recovery from COVID-19. These receptors were collected from a human donor who had recovered from COVID-19.

The chain uses TRBV4-1 and TRBJ2-4, with D possibly being TRBD1 (5 bases). Germline-derived CDR1 and CDR2 are MGHRA and YSYEKL. CDR3 length: 14 amino acids. V lost 1 base and J lost 8, with 12 bases in between. CDR3 region: CASSQAGRADIQYF. CDR3 sequence (DNA): TGCGCCAGCAGCCAAGCTGGCAGGGCCGACATTCAGTACTTC.

The J gene is TRBJ1-5, the V gene TRBV2; weak D call: TRBD1 (5 bases). CDR3 length: 14 amino acids. Trimming removed 5 bases from V and 7 bases from J, with 15 bases in between. CDR1 is SNHLY, CDR2 FYNNEI, per germline. CDR3 residues: CASSIREGKQPQHF. Here the CDR3 DNA reads TGTGCCAGCAGTATCAGGGAAGGTAAACAGCCCCAGCATTTT.